The 30 T cell receptor beta chains below come from one sample, sequenced in a study of human T cells and chemical hapten exposure. Time point in this sample: pre-sensitization, week 0. Treatment in this sample: therapeutic diphenylcyclopropenone sensitization with weekly scalp DPC. TCRdb redid the calling of the RACE reads with MiXCR, one entry per CDR3 protein. The sample yields under 200,000 distinct CDR3 sequences, approximately 29% seen once. The starting material was whole blood, obtained in connection with sensitization to the hapten diphenylcyclopropenone (DPC). The receptors here all came from a woman aged 25 to 45 with alopecia areata. Some clones in this sample may be carry-over from other donors' samples.

The V and J genes are TRBV6-2 or TRBV6-3 and TRBJ1-5; D uncertain. CDR1 and CDR2 from the germline V gene are MNHEY and SVGEGT. The germline V and J ends were trimmed by 2 bases and 9 bases, with 17 bases remaining between them. This CDR3 has 15 residues. CDR3 residues: CASSYNGGGLGPQHF. DNA for the CDR3: TGTGCCAGCAGTTACAACGGCGGAGGGCTGGGGCCCCAGCATTTT.

There are a few counts of this clonotype. This sequence joins TRBV5-1 and TRBJ1-1; tentative D call: TRBD1 (5 bases). Germline V CDR1 and CDR2: SGHRS, YFSETQ. The CDR3 is 14 residues long. Trimming stripped 2 bases from V and 3 bases from J, with 11 bases between. CDR3 DNA sequence: TGCGCCAGCAGCTTTTTTGCCAGGGACACTGAAGCTTTCTTT. Its translation is CASSFFARDTEAFF.

This clonotype was seen a few times. The V gene is TRBV6-1, the J gene TRBJ2-3; D could derive from TRBD1 or TRBD2 (5 bases each). This CDR3 spans 15 amino acids. Germline lookup yields CDR1 MNHNS and CDR2 SASEGT. Trimming pared 6 bases from V and 5 bases from J, leaving 18 bases between. CDR3 residues: CASRLSTGAGDTQYF. CDR3 nucleotide sequence: TGTGCCAGCAGGCTTTCCACCGGGGCGGGAGATACGCAGTATTTT.

The chain uses TRBV6-5 and TRBJ2-3; a weak D match, TRBD1 (7 bases). The CDR3 spans 15 residues. The V and J ends lost 2 bases and 3 bases respectively, with 12 bases between them. Germline CDR1 is MNHEY and CDR2 is SVGAGI. CDR3 DNA sequence: TGTGCCAGCAGTTACAGGGCAGGGGGGACAGATACGCAGTATTTT. Amino acid sequence: CASSYRAGGTDTQYF.

The V call is TRBV20-1, the J call TRBJ1-2; D not certain. Trimming took 3 bases from V and 4 from J, leaving 9 bases between them. Per germline, CDR1 DFQATT and CDR2 SNEGSKA (reference sequence). The CDR3 runs 12 residues. CDR3 sequence reads: CSASSSTYGYTF. The CDR3 DNA sequence: TGCAGTGCTAGTAGCTCCACCTATGGCTACACCTTC.

This chain links TRBV6-2 or TRBV6-3 with TRBJ1-2; TRBD1 is a possible D gene (5 bases). CDR3 length: 13 residues. Trimming pared 6 bases from V and 5 bases from J, leaving 13 bases between. Germline V lookup: CDR1 MNHEY, CDR2 SVGEGT. The CDR3 nucleotides are TGTGCCAGCAGGCGCCGGGACGGTTATGGCTACACCTTC. Amino acids: CASRRRDGYGYTF.

This clonotype was seen ten or more times. The gene calls are TRBV12-3 or TRBV12-4 and TRBJ2-5; the match to TRBD2 covers 7 bases. Losses at the gene ends were 6 bases for V and 0 bases for J; bases not matched to a gene: 4. The CDR3 loop spans 14 amino acids. CDR3 region: CASRETSNQETQYF. The CDR3 DNA is TGTGCCAGCAGGGAGACTAGCAACCAAGAGACCCAGTACTTC.

The gene calls are TRBV6-2 or TRBV6-3 and TRBJ2-1; the D is unclear. The CDR3 is 12 residues long. CDR1 and CDR2 (germline): MNHEY, SVGEGT. Trimming left V 8 bases short and J 7 bases short, with 12 bases between. This chain's CDR3 is CASGSVGNEQFF. The CDR3, as DNA: TGTGCCAGCGGCTCCGTGGGGAATGAGCAGTTCTTC.

This clonotype was seen a few times. The chain couples TRBV20-1 to TRBJ1-1; a possible D gene is TRBD1 (5 bases). V was trimmed by 5 bases and J by 5 bases, leaving 15 bases between them. The CDR3 totals 13 residues. In germline, CDR1 is DFQATT, CDR2 SNEGSKA (reference sequence). The CDR3 protein is CSAGVGDRTEAFF. As DNA, the CDR3 is TGCAGTGCTGGCGTGGGGGATCGGACTGAAGCTTTCTTT.

This clonotype has a handful of counts. The chain uses TRBV9 and TRBJ2-2; TRBD2 is a possible D gene (5 bases). This CDR3 spans 18 amino acids. Trimming stripped 2 bases from V and 4 bases from J, with 21 bases between. Germline-derived CDR1 and CDR2 are SGDLS and YYNGEE. CDR3 sequence reads: CASSVRSAAGPTTGELFF. In DNA, the CDR3 is TGTGCCAGCAGCGTTAGGTCCGCGGCGGGTCCCACCACCGGGGAGCTGTTTTTT.

The sample holds a few counts of this clonotype. In nucleotides, the CDR3 is TGTGCCAGCAGTTTATCGTCACAGGTGGTGGGAGGCTACACCTTC. Its translation: CASSLSSQVVGGYTF. The genes are TRBV27 and TRBJ1-2, with TRBD1 as a possible D gene (5 bases). Deletions cut 0 bases from V and 8 bases from J, with 16 bases between. The CDR3 length is 15 residues. The V gene's germline CDR1 is MNHEY and CDR2 SMNVEV (reference sequence).

The chain combines TRBV28 with TRBJ1-5; D is possibly TRBD1 (6 bases). Trimming removed 10 bases from V and 2 bases from J, with 12 bases in between. CDR3 length: 13 amino acids. The germline CDR1 and CDR2 sequences are MDHEN and SYDVKM. The CDR3 bases are TGTGCCACCTTAGGGGGTGGCAATCAGCCCCAGCATTTT. It yields the protein CATLGGGNQPQHF.

This clonotype has just a few counts. The rearrangement links TRBV5-5 to TRBJ2-7; 10 bases align to TRBD2. Per the germline V gene, CDR1 is SGHKS and CDR2 is YYEKEE (reference sequence). The CDR3 consists of 14 residues. With V trimmed by 4 bases and J by 4 bases, 5 bases remained unmatched. The CDR3 DNA sequence: TGTGCCAGCAGCCCGGGACTAGCGAGTTACGAGCAGTACTTC. Protein sequence: CASSPGLASYEQYF.

The chain combines TRBV28 with TRBJ1-5, with 8 bases fitting TRBD1. CDR3 size: 15 residues. The V gene end was trimmed by 8 bases and the J gene end by 5 bases; junction bases not matched to a gene: 11. CDR1 is MDHEN, CDR2 SYDVKM, per germline. CDR3 nucleotides: TGTGCCAGCGGATCGACAGGGGAGCGGGATCAGCCCCAGCATTTT. Translated, it gives CASGSTGERDQPQHF.

The chain uses TRBV10-3 and TRBJ2-7; 7 bases match TRBD2. Germline V gene data show CDR1 as ENHRY and CDR2 as SYGVKD. The CDR3 has 14 amino acids. V lost 3 bases, J lost 5 bases, and 7 bases stayed unmatched. Here the CDR3 DNA reads TGTGCCATCAGTGAAGGCGGGAGCAGCGACGAGCAGTACTTC. It encodes CAISEGGSSDEQYF.

The rearrangement joins TRBV20-1 to TRBJ2-1, with 7 nucleotides matching TRBD1. The junction had 7 bases not matched to a gene; V was cut back by 3 bases and J by 5 bases. Germline V gene sequence: CDR1 DFQATT, CDR2 SNEGSKA (reference sequence). CDR3 length equals 14 residues. The CDR3 DNA follows: TGCAGTGCTAGCTCGGGACAGCCCCACAATGAGCAGTTCTTC. It codes for CSASSGQPHNEQFF.

This chain connects TRBV7-2 to TRBJ2-7, with 10 bases lining up with TRBD2. V gave up 3 bases and J gave up 7 bases; unmatched junction bases: 6. CDR1 SGHTA and CDR2 FQGNSA come from the germline V gene. The CDR3 runs to 14 residues. CDR3: CASSLSGRGWEQYF. The CDR3 bases are TGTGCCAGCAGCTTGAGCGGGAGGGGCTGGGAGCAGTACTTC.

The sample holds many counts of this clonotype. The CDR3 coding sequence is TGCAGCGTTACTGTCATGAACACTGAAGCTTTCTTT. Its protein product is CSVTVMNTEAFF. This sequence joins TRBV29-1 and TRBJ1-1; no reliable D call. V was pared by 5 bases and J by 0 bases, with 7 bases between. The CDR3 is made up of 12 amino acids. The V gene's germline CDR1 is SQVTM and CDR2 ANQGSEA.

The chain uses TRBV4-3 and TRBJ2-7; no clear D. This CDR3 region has 15 residues. V shed 1 base and J shed 3 bases, with 13 bases lying between them. Germline assignment: CDR1 LGHNA and CDR2 YSLEER. CDR3 sequence: CASSQGIERYYEQYF. Here the CDR3 DNA reads TGCGCCAGCAGCCAAGGGATCGAGAGGTACTACGAGCAGTACTTC.

This clonotype was observed a handful of times. The rearrangement uses TRBV28 and TRBJ2-1; D is uncertain. The CDR3 covers 14 residues. Per germline, CDR1 MDHEN and CDR2 SYDVKM. The V and J ends lost 5 bases and 0 bases respectively, with 8 bases between them. CDR3: CASSDLSSYNEQFF. The CDR3 nucleotides read TGTGCCAGCAGTGACCTGAGCTCCTACAATGAGCAGTTCTTC.

This chain joins TRBV5-1 and TRBJ2-3; 10 nucleotides line up with TRBD1. V dropped 5 bases and J dropped 4; count of bases not matched to a gene: 7. The germline gives CDR1 SGHRS, CDR2 YFSETQ. The CDR3 runs 15 residues. In DNA, the CDR3 is TGCGCCAGCAGTAGGCAGACAGGGGGCGCAGATACGCAGTATTTT. Translation: CASSRQTGGADTQYF.

This clonotype came up a few times. The chain carries TRBV6-2 or TRBV6-3 and TRBJ1-5; perhaps TRBD1 as D (5 bases). The V end lost 4 bases, the J end lost 4 bases, and 17 bases lay between the germline ends. The CDR3 is made up of 16 amino acids. The germline CDR1 and CDR2 sequences are MNHEY and SVGEGT. The CDR3 bases are TGTGCCAGCAGTTTCTCACCCCGGGGGACTAATCAGCCCCAGCATTTT. Its translation is CASSFSPRGTNQPQHF.

This clonotype was observed many times. The genes are TRBV29-1 and TRBJ1-1; 8 bases align to TRBD1. The CDR3 spans 12 residues. The germline CDR1 and CDR2 sequences are SQVTM and ANQGSEA. V lost 6 bases, J lost 10 bases, and 10 bases stayed unmatched. The DNA of the CDR3 is TGCAGCGTCCTAGGACAGGGAGGCTCAGCTTTCTTT. As protein: CSVLGQGGSAFF.

This chain connects TRBV28 to TRBJ1-2, with TRBD1 matching over 9 bases. The V gene end was trimmed by 6 bases and the J gene end by 3 bases; junction bases not matched to a gene: 5. CDR1 and CDR2 (germline): MDHEN, SYDVKM. There are 14 residues in the CDR3. CDR3 in DNA: TGTGCCAGCAGAGAGACAGGGGGAGACTATGGCTACACCTTC. Its translation is CASRETGGDYGYTF.

This clonotype has just a few counts. The chain couples TRBV4-3 to TRBJ1-1, with D unresolved. V lost 0 bases, J lost 3 bases, and 20 bases lay in between. The CDR3 runs to 18 residues. Germline V CDR1 and CDR2: LGHNA, YSLEER. The CDR3 loop is CASSQESGSHSEDTEAFF. The CDR3 DNA follows: TGCGCCAGCAGCCAAGAGTCCGGTTCCCATTCGGAGGACACTGAAGCTTTCTTT.

Worth noting for this clonotype: At one end, the junction sequence differs from germline, possibly due to a read error. V is TRBV28 and J is TRBJ2-7; 12 bases map to TRBD2. The germline V gene has CDR1 MDHEN and CDR2 SYDVKM. This CDR3 has 12 residues. CDR3 residues: CASSLRLAGVSF. DNA of the CDR3: TGTGCCAGCAGTTTAAGACTAGCGGGAGTGAGTTTC.

The sample holds a few counts of this clonotype. The V gene is TRBV4-3, the J gene TRBJ2-7; no firm D call. Germline CDR1 LGHNA, CDR2 YSLEER. Between the trimmed V and J ends, which lost 0 bases and 3 bases, there was a span of 6 bases. This CDR3 has 13 amino acids. In DNA form, the CDR3 reads TGCGCCAGCAGCCAAGAGGCCAGCTACGAGCAGTACTTC. It codes for CASSQEASYEQYF.

The chain has TRBV3-1 and TRBJ2-1; D uncertain. The CDR3 is 12 residues long. The germline V gene encodes CDR1 LGHDT and CDR2 YNNKEL (reference sequence). The V end was cut by 1 base, the J end by 7 bases, with 5 bases between. The CDR3 sequence is CASSQGRNEQFF. DNA of the CDR3: TGTGCCAGCAGCCAAGGGCGGAATGAGCAGTTCTTC.

There are a few counts of this clonotype. V gene TRBV27 combines with J gene TRBJ2-5, with a weak D call TRBD2 (5 bases). Looked up from germline, CDR1 is MNHEY and CDR2 is SMNVEV (reference sequence). The V end lost 3 bases, the J end lost 7 bases, and 12 bases lay between the germline ends. The CDR3 consists of 13 residues. For the CDR3, the DNA is TGTGCCAGCAGTTTTTGGGGAGAAGGGACCCAGTACTTC. Encoded protein: CASSFWGEGTQYF.

In this sample, this clonotype turned up a few times. The chain has TRBV29-1 and TRBJ1-5, with D perhaps matching TRBD1 (5 bases). V shed 4 bases and J shed 6 bases, with 13 bases lying between them. The germline V gene encodes CDR1 SQVTM and CDR2 ANQGSEA. The CDR3 is made up of 13 amino acids. CDR3 amino acids: CSVGSGLSQPQHF. The CDR3 nucleotides are TGCAGCGTTGGGTCAGGGCTTAGTCAGCCCCAGCATTTT.